The present T cell receptor (beta chain) was sequenced within a study of T cell repertoires in cytomegalovirus infection (dated by TCRdb to the late 2010s). Notes on the research overall: The peptide stimulations were aimed at well-studied HLA-B-restricted epitopes as well as recently identified HLA-C-restricted CMV epitopes, whose presentation resists viral immunomodulation. Because public TCR beta signatures pointed to carriage of CMV infection together with the matching HLA type, the HLA type of each donor mattered for the analysis. General findings and caveats noted by the study authors: The ex vivo response was dominated by HLA-C-restricted CMV-specific TCR beta clonotypes, which also provided the single most frequent clonotype in two of eight donors. In both this cohort and an independent approximately 370-donor cohort, the cumulative frequency of public TCR beta family members distinguished carriers of CMV infection plus the relevant HLA type.

To note about this clonotype: Its antigen is currently not known. Base qualities are not provided; no much larger clone lies one nucleotide away.

Data came from an Illumina HiSeq 1500. The public reads were reprocessed in TCRdb via fastp at Q25 and MiXCR, keeping in-frame beta chains. Each entry merges the rows of one CDR3 protein and shows their most common DNA and genes. Within this sample are 110,000 to 150,000 distinct CDR3 sequences, with approximately 30% of them counted one time only. The ten top clones hold around half of the sample. This specimen's treatment or condition label, per the study, means: in vitro stimulation with specific CMV peptide epitopes to enrich CMV-specific T cells. Sequences were derived from CD8+ T cells from cultured PBMCs, sampled from culture after CMV antigen stimulation. The receptor comes from a human donor in good health (CMV status not recorded). Some clones in this sample may be carry-over from other donors' samples.

The DNA sequence is given as TGTGCCAGCACGCCAGGGGGCCCACTAGGTGAAGCTTTCTTT. The encoded protein is CASTPGGPLGEAFF. The chain is assembled from TRBV27 and TRBJ1-1; 8 of the junction bases match TRBD1. Trimming leaves V shorter by 7 bases and J shorter by 7 bases, with the junction holding 11 bases beyond the gene matches. As encoded in the germline V gene (reference sequence), CDR1 is MNHEY while CDR2 is SMNVEV. Including the terminal cysteine and phenylalanine, the CDR3 comprises 14 residues. Of all the DNA, just the CDR3 is kept, 42 bases in frame from base 1.